The 10 T cell receptor beta chains below come from one sample, sequenced in a study of cytomegalovirus exposure and HLA in healthy donors. With 60 Vbeta and 13 Jbeta primers, the PCR was carried out. TCRdb keeps only in-frame clones here, not all; method: immunoSEQ multiplex PCR. The sample yields around 120,000 clones, approximately 78% seen once. The sequencing sample was made of PBMCs. The receptors shown here come from a middle-aged woman in good health and CMV-seropositive.

Comment on this clone: Other DNA sequences within the sample encode an identical CDR3. The rearrangement joins TRBV7-2 to TRBJ1-2; no definite D call. The CDR3 sequence is 12 residues long. In germline, CDR1 is SGHTA, CDR2 FQGNSA. V lost 2 bases and J lost 5, with 6 bases in between. The CDR3 is CASSLTGYGYTF. The CDR3 DNA follows: TGTGCCAGCAGCTTAACGGGGTATGGCTACACCTTC.

A remark on this clone: One end of the junction fails to match germline, which may point to a read error. The chain joins TRBV4-1 to TRBJ1-1; TRBD1 matches at 10 bases. Germline V lookup: CDR1 MGHRA, CDR2 YSYEKL. The CDR3 runs to 14 residues. CDR3 protein: CASSQDRGGQGINF. CDR3 nucleotides: TGCGCCAGCAGCCAAGATCGAGGGGGACAGGGGATCAACTTT.

The J gene is TRBJ1-6, the V gene TRBV7-2; 10 bases match TRBD1. CDR1 and CDR2 (germline): SGHTA, FQGNSA. CDR3 size: 17 residues. Unmatched junction bases numbered 9, after V lost 2 bases and J lost 8 bases. CDR3 bases: TGTGCCAGCAGCTTATTTGGTCCCGGGACAGGGGATTCACCCCTCCACTTT. Translation: CASSLFGPGTGDSPLHF.

This clone was detected once. This CDR3 is also generated by other DNA sequences in the sample. The chain joins TRBV19 to TRBJ1-5; tentative D call: TRBD1 (6 bases). Germline-derived CDR1 and CDR2 are LNHDA and SQIVND (reference sequence). Trimming shortened V by 6 bases and J by 2 bases, and 8 bases separated the two germline ends. This CDR3 has 13 amino acids. CDR3: CASRDSRNQPQHF. The CDR3 nucleotides read TGTGCCAGTAGGGACAGCCGCAATCAGCCCCAGCATTTT.

The J gene is TRBJ1-2, the V gene TRBV5-6, with 7 bases identical to TRBD1. CDR1 and CDR2 (germline): SGHDT, YYEEEE. V was clipped by 4 bases and J by 2 bases; unmatched bases: 2. CDR3 length: 13 amino acids. CDR3 in DNA: TGTGCCAGCAGCACGGGACAGAACTATGGCTACACCTTC. It specifies CASSTGQNYGYTF.

The chain combines TRBV7-2 with TRBJ1-5; 9 bases agree with TRBD1. V trimming: 5 bases; J trimming: 4 bases; junction bases outside the gene matches: 6. The CDR3 totals 15 residues. Germline V CDR1 and CDR2: SGHTA, FQGNSA. The CDR3 nucleotides read TGTGCCAGCAGCCCCGGGACAGGGATAAATCAGCCCCAGCATTTT. Translation: CASSPGTGINQPQHF.

CDR3 nucleotides: TGTGCCAGCAGCGCCAGGTTAGGCACTGAAGCTTTCTTT. Encoded protein: CASSARLGTEAFF. The rearrangement joins TRBV6-4 to TRBJ1-1, with unresolved D. CDR3 length: 13 amino acids. V was shortened by 6 bases and J by 4 bases, with 12 bases between the two germline ends. CDR1 is MRHNA and CDR2 is SNTAGT in the germline V gene.

This clone was seen only once. The chain carries TRBV9 and TRBJ1-2; D unclear. The CDR3 contains 14 residues. Deletions cut 0 bases from V and 2 bases from J, with 8 bases between. Germline V gene sequence: CDR1 SGDLS, CDR2 YYNGEE. The CDR3 sequence: CASSVETGNYGYTF. CDR3 bases: TGTGCCAGCAGCGTAGAGACGGGGAACTATGGCTACACCTTC.

V gene TRBV7-3 combines with J gene TRBJ2-2; D unresolved. Germline V lookup: CDR1 SGHTA, CDR2 FQGTGA. Trimming removed 1 base from V and 4 bases from J, with 7 bases in between. This CDR3 has 14 residues. CDR3 protein: CASSLIPGTGELFF. The DNA for the CDR3 is TGTGCCAGCAGCTTAATTCCCGGCACCGGGGAGCTGTTTTTT.

The genes are TRBV19 and TRBJ2-7; TRBD1 matches 7 bases. The CDR3 has 11 amino acids. Looked up from germline, CDR1 is LNHDA and CDR2 is SQIVND (reference sequence). V shed 8 bases and J 5 bases; nucleotides not matched to a gene: 3. CDR3 coding DNA: TGTGCCAGTGGACAGGCAGACGAGCAGTACTTC. Residues: CASGQADEQYF.